Listed below are T cell receptor beta chains from one sample, sequenced in a study of T-cell memory formation after mild COVID-19. Using its own MiXCR run on the 5' RACE reads, TCRdb lists one record per CDR3 protein. This sample carries 250,000 to 350,000 distinct CDR3 sequences, just under 20% of them seen once, and the ten largest clones take more than 20%. What was sequenced was PBMCs or a T cell subset sorted from them (not recorded which). The receptors come from a man between 18 and 35 years old who had mild COVID-19 (a few samples of this study predate the infection). Cell type and time point are not known. Both conserved end residues are part of each CDR3. Each record gives: D gene, clone size, V gene, J gene, CDR3 DNA, CDR3 protein. A D gene is named only where the DNA matches it firmly. Clone size is shown for a subset of rows, as once, few, many or a class of expanded clone.

D: TRBD2
size: once
V: TRBV29-1
J: TRBJ2-1
DNA: TGCAGCGTTGCTTCTAGCGGTCTCTACAATGAGCAGTTCTTC
CDR3: CSVASSGLYNEQFF

D: -
size: few
V: TRBV5-4
J: TRBJ1-1
DNA: TGTGCCAGCAGCTGGGGGAGGGAGACTGAAGCTTTCTTT
CDR3: CASSWGRETEAFF

D: -
size: few
V: TRBV20-1
J: TRBJ2-5
DNA: TGCAGTGCTCTACACTTTACAGGGCTAGAGACCCAGTACTTC
CDR3: CSALHFTGLETQYF

D: -
size: few
V: TRBV7-7
J: TRBJ2-1
DNA: TGTGCCAGCAGCTTAGCAGCTTCTAATGAGCAGTTCTTC
CDR3: CASSLAASNEQFF

D: TRBD2
size: -
V: TRBV5-1
J: TRBJ2-3
DNA: TGCGCCAGCAGCTCCGATCGCGGGGGGCGCACAGATACGCAGTATTTT
CDR3: CASSSDRGGRTDTQYF

D: TRBD1
size: few
V: TRBV7-3
J: TRBJ2-1
DNA: TGTGCCAGCAGCCCGGGACAGGGTGGCGATGAGCAGTTCTTC
CDR3: CASSPGQGGDEQFF

D: -
size: -
V: TRBV27
J: TRBJ2-2
DNA: TGTGCCAGCAGTCCCGGGACCTACTCCGGGGAGCTGTTTTTT
CDR3: CASSPGTYSGELFF

D: TRBD2
size: -
V: TRBV9
J: TRBJ2-3
DNA: TGTGCCAGCAGCCCCGGGACTAGCTCGTCCCCGGATACGCAGTATTTT
CDR3: CASSPGTSSSPDTQYF

D: TRBD2
size: -
V: TRBV7-9
J: TRBJ2-3
DNA: TGTGCCAGCAGCCTCCCACCGGGGGGTCCAGATACGCAGTATTTT
CDR3: CASSLPPGGPDTQYF

D: -
size: few
V: TRBV19
J: TRBJ1-4
DNA: TGTGCCACCACACGGGGGACTAATGAAAAACTGTTTTTT
CDR3: CATTRGTNEKLFF

D: -
size: -
V: TRBV6-5
J: TRBJ2-7
DNA: TGTGCCAGCAGTCCTGGACAACCCGCCGGGAAGCAGTACTTC
CDR3: CASSPGQPAGKQYF

D: TRBD1
size: -
V: TRBV5-1
J: TRBJ2-3
DNA: TGCGCCAGCAGCGACAGGGCTAGCACAGATACGCAGTATTTT
CDR3: CASSDRASTDTQYF

D: TRBD2
size: -
V: TRBV11-2
J: TRBJ2-1
DNA: TGTGCCAGCAGCTCCCCAAGATCTAGCGGGGGGAACTACAATGAGCAGTTCTTC
CDR3: CASSSPRSSGGNYNEQFF

D: -
size: once
V: TRBV6-5
J: TRBJ2-2
DNA: TGTGCCAGCAGTTACTCGTCCTCTATCGGGGAGCTGTTTTTT
CDR3: CASSYSSSIGELFF

D: TRBD1
size: few
V: TRBV7-8
J: TRBJ1-6
DNA: TGTGCCAGCAGCCAGTTGGACAGGACAAACCCCTATAATTCACCCCTCCACTTT
CDR3: CASSQLDRTNPYNSPLHF